Listed here is a single T cell receptor (beta chain). What it binds is not known. This specimen comes from a study of T-cell reconstitution after alpha-beta-depleted transplantation in children. Regarding the study as a whole: The authors attributed T-cell counts and diversity one year after transplant mostly to newly produced T cells. Surviving recipient T cells and thymic progenitors produced the high day-60 TCRbeta diversity seen in some patients.

In germline, CDR1 is SGHDN, CDR2 FVKESK. CDR3 length: 13 amino acids. V was cut by 7 bases and J by 5 bases, with 14 bases left in between. The TCRbeta library incorporated unique molecular identifiers. TCRdb re-analysed the PCR reads in MiXCR, keeping a single row per CDR3 protein. Here the sample spans approximately 800,000 distinct CDR3 sequences, roughly 15% being singletons. The genes are TRBV14 and TRBJ2-5; D not certain. Sequencing was performed on PBMCs, mostly from graft donor cells, taken 360 days after TCRalphabeta/CD19-depleted stem cell transplant. The source of this sequence is a male patient aged 5 to 17 who had a stem cell transplant for acute lymphoblastic leukemia, so the T cells may come from the graft donor. The DNA of the CDR3 is TGTGCCAGCAATCAACGTGACGCGGAGACCCAGTACTTC. This codes for CASNQRDAETQYF.